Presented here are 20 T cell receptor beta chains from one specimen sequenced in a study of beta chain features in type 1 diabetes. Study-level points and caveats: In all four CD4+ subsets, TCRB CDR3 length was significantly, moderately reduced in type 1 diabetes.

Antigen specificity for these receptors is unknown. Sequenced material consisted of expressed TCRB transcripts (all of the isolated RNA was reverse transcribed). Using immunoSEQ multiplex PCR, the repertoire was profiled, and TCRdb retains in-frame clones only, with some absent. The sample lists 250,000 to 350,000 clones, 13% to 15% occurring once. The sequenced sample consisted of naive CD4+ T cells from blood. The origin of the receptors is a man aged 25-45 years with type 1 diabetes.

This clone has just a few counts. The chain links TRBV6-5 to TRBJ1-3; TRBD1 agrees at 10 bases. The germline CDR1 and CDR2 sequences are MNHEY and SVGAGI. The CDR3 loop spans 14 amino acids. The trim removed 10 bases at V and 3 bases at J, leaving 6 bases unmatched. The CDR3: CATRDRGRGNTIYF. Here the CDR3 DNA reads TGTGCCACCCGGGACAGGGGTCGTGGAAACACCATATATTTT.

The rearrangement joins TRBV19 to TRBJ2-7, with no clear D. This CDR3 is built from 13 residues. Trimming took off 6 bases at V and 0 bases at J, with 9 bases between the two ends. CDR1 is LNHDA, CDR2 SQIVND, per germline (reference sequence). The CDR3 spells CASRRKDSYEQYF. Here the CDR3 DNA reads TGTGCCAGTAGGCGGAAGGACTCCTACGAGCAGTACTTC.

The CDR3 bases are TGCGCCAGCAGCCCCAGACTAGCGGGTATCTACAATGAGCAGTTCTTC. This sequence encodes CASSPRLAGIYNEQFF. The gene calls are TRBV5-1 and TRBJ2-1; TRBD2 matches 10 bases. This CDR3 has 16 residues. Germline assignment: CDR1 SGHRS and CDR2 YFSETQ. J was trimmed by 3 bases and V by 4 bases; bases with no gene match: 7.

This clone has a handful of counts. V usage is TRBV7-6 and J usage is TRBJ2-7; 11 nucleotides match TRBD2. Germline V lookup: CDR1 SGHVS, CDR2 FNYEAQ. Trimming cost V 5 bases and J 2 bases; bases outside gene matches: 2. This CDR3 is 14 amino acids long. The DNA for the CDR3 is TGTGCCAGCAGCCGTAGCGGGAGGGCCTACGAGCAGTACTTC. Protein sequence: CASSRSGRAYEQYF. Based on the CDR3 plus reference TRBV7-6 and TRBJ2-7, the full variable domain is GAGVSQSPRYKVTKRGQDVALRCDPISGHVSLYWYRQALGQGPEFLTYFNYEAQQDKSGLPNDRFSAERPEGSISTLTIQRTEQRDSAMYRCASSRSGRAYEQYFGPGTRLTVT.

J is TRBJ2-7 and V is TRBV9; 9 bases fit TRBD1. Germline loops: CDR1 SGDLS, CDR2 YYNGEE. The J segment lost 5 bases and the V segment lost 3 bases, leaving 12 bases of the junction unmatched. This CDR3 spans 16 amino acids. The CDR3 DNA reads TGTGCCAGCAGCGCCGACCCCGGGACAGGGAGGAACGAGCAGTACTTC. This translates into CASSADPGTGRNEQYF.

The CDR3 nucleotides read TGCGCCAGCAGCGCGGGAAGCACAGATACGCAGTATTTT. This codes for CASSAGSTDTQYF. J is TRBJ2-3 and V is TRBV5-1; tentative D call: TRBD2 (6 bases). The V gene lost 4 bases and the J gene lost 0 bases, with 6 bases spanning the gap. Looked up from germline, CDR1 is SGHRS and CDR2 is YFSETQ. The CDR3 is 13 amino acids.

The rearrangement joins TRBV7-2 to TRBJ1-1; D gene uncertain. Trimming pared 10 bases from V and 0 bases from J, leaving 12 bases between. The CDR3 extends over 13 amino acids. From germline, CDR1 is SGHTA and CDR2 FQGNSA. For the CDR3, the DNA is TGTGCCACCCACATTTTAATGAACACTGAAGCTTTCTTT. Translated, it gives CATHILMNTEAFF.

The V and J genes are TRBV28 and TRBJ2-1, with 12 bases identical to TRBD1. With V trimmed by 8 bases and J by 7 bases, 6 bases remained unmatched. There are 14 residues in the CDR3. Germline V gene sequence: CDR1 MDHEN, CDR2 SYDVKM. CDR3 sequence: CASAGTGGYNEQFF. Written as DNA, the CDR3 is TGTGCCAGCGCCGGGACAGGGGGCTATAATGAGCAGTTCTTC. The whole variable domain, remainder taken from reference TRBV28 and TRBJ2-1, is DVKVTQSSRYLVKRTGEKVFLECVQDMDHENMFWYRQDPGLGLRLIYFSYDVKMKEKGDIPEGYSVSREKKERFSLILESASTNQTSMYLCASAGTGGYNEQFFGPGTRLTVL.

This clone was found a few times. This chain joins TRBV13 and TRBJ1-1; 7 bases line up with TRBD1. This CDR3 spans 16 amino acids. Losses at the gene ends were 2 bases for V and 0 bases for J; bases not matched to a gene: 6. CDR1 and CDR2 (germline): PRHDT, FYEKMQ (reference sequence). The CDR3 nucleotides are TGTGCCAGCAGCTTAAGGACAGGTGTTATGAACACTGAAGCTTTCTTT. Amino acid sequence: CASSLRTGVMNTEAFF.

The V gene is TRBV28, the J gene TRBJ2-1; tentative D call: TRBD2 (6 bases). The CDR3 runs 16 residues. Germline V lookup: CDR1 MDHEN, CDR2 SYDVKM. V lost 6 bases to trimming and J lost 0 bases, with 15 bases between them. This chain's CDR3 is CASSGSVPSSYNEQFF. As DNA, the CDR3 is TGTGCCAGCAGCGGGAGCGTACCCAGCTCCTACAATGAGCAGTTCTTC.

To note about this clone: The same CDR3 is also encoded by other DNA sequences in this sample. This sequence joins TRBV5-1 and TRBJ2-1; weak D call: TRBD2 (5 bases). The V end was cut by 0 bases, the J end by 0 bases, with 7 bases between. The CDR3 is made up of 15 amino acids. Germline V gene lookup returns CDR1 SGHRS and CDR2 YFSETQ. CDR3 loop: CASSLVGSSYNEQFF. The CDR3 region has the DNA TGCGCCAGCAGCTTGGTAGGGAGCTCCTACAATGAGCAGTTCTTC.

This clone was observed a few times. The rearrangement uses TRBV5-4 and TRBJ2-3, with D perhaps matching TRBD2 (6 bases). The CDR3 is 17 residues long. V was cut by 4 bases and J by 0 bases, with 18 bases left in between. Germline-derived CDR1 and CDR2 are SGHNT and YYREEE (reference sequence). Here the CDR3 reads CASSAGPPRGSTDTQYF. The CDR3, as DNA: TGTGCCAGCAGCGCGGGACCTCCCCGGGGCAGCACAGATACGCAGTATTTT.

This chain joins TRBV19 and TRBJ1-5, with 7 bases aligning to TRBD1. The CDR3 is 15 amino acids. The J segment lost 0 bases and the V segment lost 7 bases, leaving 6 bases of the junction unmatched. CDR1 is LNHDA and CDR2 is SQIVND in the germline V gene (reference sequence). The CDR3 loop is CASNDRAYSNQPQHF. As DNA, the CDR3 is TGTGCCAGTAATGACAGGGCCTATAGCAATCAGCCCCAGCATTTT.

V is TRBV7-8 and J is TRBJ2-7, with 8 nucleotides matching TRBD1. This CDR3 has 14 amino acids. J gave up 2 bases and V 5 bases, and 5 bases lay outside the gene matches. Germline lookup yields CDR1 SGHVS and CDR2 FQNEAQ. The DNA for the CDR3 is TGTGCCAGCAGCCCTAGACAGGGGACCTACGAGCAGTACTTC. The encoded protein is CASSPRQGTYEQYF. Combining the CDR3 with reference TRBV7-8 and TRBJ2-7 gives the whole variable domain GAGVSQSPRYKVAKRGQDVALRCDPISGHVSLFWYQQALGQGPEFLTYFQNEAQLDKSGLPSDRFFAERPEGSVSTLKIQRTQQEDSAVYLCASSPRQGTYEQYFGPGTRLTVT.

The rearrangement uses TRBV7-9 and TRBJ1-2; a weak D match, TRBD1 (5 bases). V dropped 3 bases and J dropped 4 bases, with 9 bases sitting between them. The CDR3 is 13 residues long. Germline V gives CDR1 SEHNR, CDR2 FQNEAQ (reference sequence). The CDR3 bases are TGTGCCAGCAGCTTTGGGGCTTCCTATGGCTACACCTTC. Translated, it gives CASSFGASYGYTF.

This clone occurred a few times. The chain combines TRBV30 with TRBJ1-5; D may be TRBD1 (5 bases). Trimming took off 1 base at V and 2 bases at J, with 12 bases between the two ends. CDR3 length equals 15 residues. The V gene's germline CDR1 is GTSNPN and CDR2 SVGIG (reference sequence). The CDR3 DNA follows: TGTGCCTGGAGTGGGCAGGGAATGCGCAATCAGCCCCAGCATTTT. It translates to CAWSGQGMRNQPQHF.

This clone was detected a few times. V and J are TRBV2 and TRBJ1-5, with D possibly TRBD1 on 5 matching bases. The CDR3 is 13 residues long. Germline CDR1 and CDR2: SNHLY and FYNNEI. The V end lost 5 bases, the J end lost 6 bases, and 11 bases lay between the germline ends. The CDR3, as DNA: TGTGCCAGCAGTTCGACAGCAACTCAGCCCCAGCATTTT. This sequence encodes CASSSTATQPQHF.

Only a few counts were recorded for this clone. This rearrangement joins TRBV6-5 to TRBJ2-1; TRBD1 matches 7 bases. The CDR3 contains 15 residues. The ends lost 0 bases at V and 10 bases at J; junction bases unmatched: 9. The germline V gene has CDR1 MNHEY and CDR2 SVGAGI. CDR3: CASSYSPGQQAEQFF. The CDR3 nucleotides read TGTGCCAGCAGTTACTCTCCGGGACAGCAAGCCGAGCAGTTCTTC.

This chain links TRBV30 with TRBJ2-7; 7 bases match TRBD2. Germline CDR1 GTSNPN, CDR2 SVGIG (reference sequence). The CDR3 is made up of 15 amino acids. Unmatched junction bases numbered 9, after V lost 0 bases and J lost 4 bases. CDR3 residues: CAWSVGGAGSYEQYF. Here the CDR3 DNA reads TGTGCCTGGAGTGTAGGCGGAGCGGGATCGTACGAGCAGTACTTC.

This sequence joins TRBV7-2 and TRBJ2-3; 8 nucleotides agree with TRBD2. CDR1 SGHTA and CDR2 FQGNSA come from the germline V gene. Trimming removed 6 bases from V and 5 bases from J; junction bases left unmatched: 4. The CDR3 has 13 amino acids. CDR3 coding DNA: TGTGCCAGCAGTATCCTAGCGGGAGATACGCAGTATTTT. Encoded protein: CASSILAGDTQYF.